Given below is one TCR beta chain in context. What it binds is unknown. This entry is derived from a study of monozygotic twins with cystic fibrosis. Some clones are missing from TCRdb's copy, which holds only in-frame ones; the method was immunoSEQ multiplex PCR. Here the sample spans about 36,000 clones, about 80% being singletons. This CDR3 comprises 14 residues. Germline V gene data show CDR1 as SNHLY and CDR2 as FYNNEI. Between the trimmed V and J ends, which lost 6 bases and 4 bases, there was a span of 10 bases. General observations from the study: Low clonality (median roughly 0.009) suggested a mostly naive repertoire.

This TCR came from a girl aged 2-9 years with cystic fibrosis. The gene calls are TRBV2 and TRBJ2-6; no clear D gene. Sequencing used blood. This CDR3 reads CASRTSGGANVLTF. CDR3 nucleotides: TGTGCCAGCAGGACATCAGGAGGGGCCAACGTCCTGACTTTC.